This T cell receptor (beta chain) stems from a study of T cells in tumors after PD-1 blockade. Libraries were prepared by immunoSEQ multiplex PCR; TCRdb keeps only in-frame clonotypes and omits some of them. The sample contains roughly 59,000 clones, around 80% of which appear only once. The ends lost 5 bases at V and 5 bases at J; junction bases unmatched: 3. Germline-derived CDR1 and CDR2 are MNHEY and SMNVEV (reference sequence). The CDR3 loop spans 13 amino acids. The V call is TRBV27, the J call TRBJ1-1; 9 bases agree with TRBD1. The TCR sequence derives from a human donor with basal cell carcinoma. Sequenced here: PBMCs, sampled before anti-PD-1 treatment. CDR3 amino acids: CASSRTGETEAFF. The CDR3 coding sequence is TGTGCCAGCAGTCGGACAGGGGAGACTGAAGCTTTCTTT.